The clone carrying this T cell receptor beta chain appeared a few times. The sample is drawn from a study of patients and donors after allogeneic stem cell transplantation. TCRdb re-called the RT-PCR reads with MiXCR, one entry per CDR3 protein. The sample lists fewer than 500,000 distinct CDR3 sequences, approximately 16% seen once, with less than 9.5% in the top ten. CDR3 size: 17 residues. Germline CDR1 SEHNR, CDR2 FQNEAQ (reference sequence). J was trimmed by 6 bases and V by 0 bases; bases with no gene match: 8. The sample was blood, either unsorted or a sorted T cell fraction (not recorded which). The origin of this receptor is a human donor who was either an allogeneic HSCT recipient or a stem cell or donor lymphocyte infusion donor (not recorded which). It is not recorded whose cells these are; they may come from a transplant donor. The rearrangement uses TRBV7-9 and TRBJ2-3, with 11 bases aligning to TRBD2. The CDR3 DNA is TGTGCCAGCAGCTTAGCGGGACTAGCGGCCCAGGGGGATACGCAGTATTTT. Its protein product is CASSLAGLAAQGDTQYF.